The clone carrying this TCR beta chain is medium-sized (0.01 to 0.1%). Its target is not known. This CDR3 region has 11 residues. The germline CDR1 and CDR2 sequences are KGHSY and FQNENV. With 2 bases removed from V and 5 bases from J, the gap between germline ends came to 3 bases. These data are taken from a study of T-cell memory formation after mild COVID-19. Study observations and caveats: The appearance of some responding clones in pre-infection memory suggested that cross-reactive memory joined. Those CD4+ clones that contracted were mainly in CM and EM (CD8+ ones in EMRA). Among clones peaking at day 37 in the second wave, SARS-CoV-2 specificity remained unconfirmed.

Each CDR3 protein is one row after TCRdb ran MiXCR on the 5' RACE reads. The data contain around 2,500 distinct CDR3 sequences, 65% to 80% of them singletons. This sequence joins TRBV16 and TRBJ1-1; D gene unclear. Sequencing was done on a sample of PBMCs or a T cell subset sorted from them (not recorded which). The sequence was obtained from an adult who had mild COVID-19 (a few samples of this study predate the infection). Cell type and time point are not known. The CDR3 is CASSQGTEAFF. The CDR3 nucleotides read TGTGCCAGCAGCCAAGGGACTGAAGCTTTCTTT.